Detailed here is one TCR beta chain. The protocol was immunoSEQ multiplex PCR, while the TCRdb copy is restricted to in-frame clones and leaves out a portion. This sample yields about 66,000 clones, of which roughly nine tenths are seen a single time; about 0.3% belongs to the top ten. This CDR3 spans 12 amino acids. Germline CDR1 reads SGHRS; CDR2 reads YFSETQ. Trimming took off 4 bases at V and 6 bases at J, with 8 bases between the two ends. This entry is derived from a study of OX40 agonist ivuxolimab in advanced cancers. This clonotype was sampled from an adult with an advanced solid tumor such as melanoma, head and neck, liver or kidney cancer. The chain carries TRBV5-1 and TRBJ2-1; D not resolved. Sequencing was performed on CD4+ or CD8+ T cells sorted from blood, taken in a trial of the OX40 agonist ivuxolimab. The CDR3 coding sequence is TGCGCCAGCAGCCTCCTAATCAATGAGCAGTTCTTC. As protein: CASSLLINEQFF.